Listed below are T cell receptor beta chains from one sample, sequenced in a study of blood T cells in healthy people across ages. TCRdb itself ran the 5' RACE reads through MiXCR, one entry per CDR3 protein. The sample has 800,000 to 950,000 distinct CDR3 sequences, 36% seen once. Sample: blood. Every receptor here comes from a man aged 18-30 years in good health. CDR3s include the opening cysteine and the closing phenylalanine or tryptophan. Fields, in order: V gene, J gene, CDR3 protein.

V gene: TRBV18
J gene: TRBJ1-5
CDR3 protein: CASSPAPRQPQHF

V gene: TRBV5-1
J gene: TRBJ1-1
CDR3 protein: CASSSIPTGSTEAFF

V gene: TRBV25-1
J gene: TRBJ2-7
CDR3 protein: CASSEYLAGPYEQYF

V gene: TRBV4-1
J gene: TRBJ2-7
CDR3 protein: CASSQGQGAMGEQYF

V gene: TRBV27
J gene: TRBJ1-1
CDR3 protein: CASSLEYVGQGPNTEAFF

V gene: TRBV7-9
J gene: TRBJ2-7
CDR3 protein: CASSAEGQLQEQYF

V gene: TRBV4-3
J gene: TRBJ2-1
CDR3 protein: CASSLGPRDDEQFF

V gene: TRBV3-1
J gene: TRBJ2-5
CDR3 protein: CASSQEFRGGRETQYF

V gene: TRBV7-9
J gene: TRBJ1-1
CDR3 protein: CASRGIGGEAFF

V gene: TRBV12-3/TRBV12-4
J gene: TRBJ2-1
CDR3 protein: CASTLGLAGNNEQFF

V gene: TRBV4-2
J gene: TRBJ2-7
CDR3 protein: CASSQGLAGTTYEQYF

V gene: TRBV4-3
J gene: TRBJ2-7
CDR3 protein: CASSPKLAYEQYF

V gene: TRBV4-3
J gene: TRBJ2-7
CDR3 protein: CASSQVANRGAYEQYF

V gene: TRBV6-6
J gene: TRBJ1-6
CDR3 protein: CASSPQGSNSPLHF

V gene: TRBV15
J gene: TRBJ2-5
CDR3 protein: CATSRDGAGRFQETQYF

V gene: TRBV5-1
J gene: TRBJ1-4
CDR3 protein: CASSLAQKFGPTHNEKLFF

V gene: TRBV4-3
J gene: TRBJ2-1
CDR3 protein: CASSQAHRGPYNEQFF

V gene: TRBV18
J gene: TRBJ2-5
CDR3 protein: CASSPPTVETQYF

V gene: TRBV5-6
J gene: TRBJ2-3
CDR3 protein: CASSGSSTDTQYF

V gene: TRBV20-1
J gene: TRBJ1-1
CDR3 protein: CSAREGRVNTEAFF

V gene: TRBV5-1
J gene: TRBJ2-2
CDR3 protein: CASSSRTEEYGTGELFF

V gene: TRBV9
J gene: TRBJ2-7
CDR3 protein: CASSVGRVLYNEQYF

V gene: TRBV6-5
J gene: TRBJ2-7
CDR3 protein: CASSYSRAGGSYEQYF

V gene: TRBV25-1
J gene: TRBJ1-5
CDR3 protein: CASSDLAGNQPQHF

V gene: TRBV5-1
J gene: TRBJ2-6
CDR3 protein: CASSLAGRSGANVLTF

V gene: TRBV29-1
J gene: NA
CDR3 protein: CSAGVGSYLYNEQYF

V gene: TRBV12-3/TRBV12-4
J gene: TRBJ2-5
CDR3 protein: CASSGVQETQYF

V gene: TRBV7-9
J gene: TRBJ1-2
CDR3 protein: CASSLTTGDYGYTF

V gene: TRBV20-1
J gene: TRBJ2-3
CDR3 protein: CSARATIPGSDTQYF

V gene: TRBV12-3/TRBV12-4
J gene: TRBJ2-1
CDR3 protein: CASSPGTSGDYNEQFF

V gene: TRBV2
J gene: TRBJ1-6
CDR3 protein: CASAGTGSYNSPLHF

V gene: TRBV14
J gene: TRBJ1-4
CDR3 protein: CASSPGPLGKLFF

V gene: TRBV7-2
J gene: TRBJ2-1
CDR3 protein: CASSPEAGGWDEQFF

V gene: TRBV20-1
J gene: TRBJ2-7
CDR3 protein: CSARVERGRPYEQYF

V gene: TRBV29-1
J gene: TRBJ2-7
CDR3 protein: CSVVLGTSGRREQYF